This T cell receptor beta chain was documented in a study of OX40 agonist ivuxolimab in advanced cancers. Study information: Melanoma, hepatocellular carcinoma, head and neck or renal cell cancer occurred in dose-escalation patients.

General study points: The study did not work out the antigen specificity of the expanded peripheral T cells. Both CD4+ and CD8+ T cell populations in blood had undergone clonal expansion by week 6 at 0.1 to 3.0 mg/kg.

Remarks on this clone: Its specificity is unknown.

Deletions cut 0 bases from V and 4 bases from J, with 12 bases between. CDR3 length: 14 amino acids. The germline V gene encodes CDR1 GTSNPN and CDR2 SVGIG (reference sequence). Assay used: immunoSEQ multiplex PCR; TCRdb lists only in-frame clones, some missing. The sample yields around 85,000 clones, about 90% seen once. The sample here was CD4+ or CD8+ T cells sorted from blood, taken in a trial of the OX40 agonist ivuxolimab. The TCR comes from an adult with an advanced solid tumor such as melanoma, head and neck, liver or kidney cancer. The genes are TRBV30 and TRBJ1-2; D is unclear. CDR3 amino acids: CAWSVAGSGYGYTF. In nucleotides, the CDR3 is TGTGCCTGGAGTGTAGCCGGGAGTGGCTATGGCTACACCTTC.